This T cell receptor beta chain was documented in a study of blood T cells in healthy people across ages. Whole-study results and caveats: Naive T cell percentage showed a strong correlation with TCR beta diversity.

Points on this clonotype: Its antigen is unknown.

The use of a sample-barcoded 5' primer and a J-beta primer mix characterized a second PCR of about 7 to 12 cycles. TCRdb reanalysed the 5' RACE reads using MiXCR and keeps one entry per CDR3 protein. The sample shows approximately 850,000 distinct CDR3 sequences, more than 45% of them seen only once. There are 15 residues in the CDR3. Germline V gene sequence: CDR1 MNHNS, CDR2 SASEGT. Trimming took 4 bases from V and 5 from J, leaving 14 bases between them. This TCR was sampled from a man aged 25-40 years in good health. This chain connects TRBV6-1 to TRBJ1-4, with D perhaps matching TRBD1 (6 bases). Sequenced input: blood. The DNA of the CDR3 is TGTGCCAGCAGTGGTATGACAGGTTGGAATGAAAAACTGTTTTTT. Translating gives CASSGMTGWNEKLFF.